The next 4 T cell receptor beta chains were all read from a single sample in a study of cytomegalovirus exposure and HLA in healthy donors. Vbeta (60) and Jbeta (13) primers were used in the PCR. The method was immunoSEQ multiplex PCR; TCRdb's version includes in-frame clones alone and lacks a portion of them. The sample holds about 200,000 clones; over 60% are singletons and the top ten take around 1.7%. Source material: PBMCs. The receptors come from a man aged 18-30 years in good health and CMV-seronegative.

The chain couples TRBV7-8 to TRBJ1-5, with D unclear. In germline, CDR1 is SGHVS, CDR2 FQNEAQ. CDR3 size: 14 residues. V lost 1 base and J lost 7, with 11 bases in between. CDR3 amino acids: CASSLVGRNQPQHF. The CDR3 bases are TGTGCCAGCAGCTTAGTGGGGAGAAACCAGCCCCAGCATTTT. Looking up the rest from reference TRBV7-8 and TRBJ1-5 gives the full variable domain: GAGVSQSPRYKVAKRGQDVALRCDPISGHVSLFWYQQALGQGPEFLTYFQNEAQLDKSGLPSDRFFAERPEGSVSTLKIQRTQQEDSAVYLCASSLVGRNQPQHFGDGTRLSIL.

This chain joins TRBV9 and TRBJ1-4; 7 bases align to TRBD1. The junction had 8 bases not matched to a gene; V was cut back by 3 bases and J by 6 bases. CDR3 length equals 15 residues. Germline V gene sequence: CDR1 SGDLS, CDR2 YYNGEE. The CDR3 protein is CASSGPGGSDEKLFF. The CDR3 bases are TGTGCCAGCAGCGGTCCAGGGGGGTCGGATGAAAAACTGTTTTTT.

This sequence joins TRBV5-1 and TRBJ1-1; TRBD1 agrees at 7 bases. CDR1 SGHRS and CDR2 YFSETQ come from the germline V gene. This CDR3 has 16 amino acids. V shed 4 bases and J 1 base; nucleotides not matched to a gene: 10. This CDR3 reads CASSRPGRQGNTEAFF. In DNA form, the CDR3 reads TGCGCCAGCAGCCGCCCCGGAAGACAGGGGAACACTGAAGCTTTCTTT.

This chain connects TRBV28 to TRBJ2-7; TRBD1 agrees at 7 bases. Per the germline V gene, CDR1 is MDHEN and CDR2 is SYDVKM. The CDR3 has 12 residues. After removal of 5 bases from V and 4 bases from J, the junction contained 2 bases not matched to a gene. CDR3 loop: CASSPQGYEQYF. The CDR3 nucleotides read TGTGCCAGCAGTCCACAGGGGTACGAGCAGTACTTC.